This T cell receptor beta chain was profiled in a study of blood T cell repertoires in COVID-19. The ends were cut back, 1 base at V and 8 bases at J, with 12 bases in the middle. The length of the CDR3 is 14 residues. Germline V CDR1 and CDR2: LGHNT, FRNRAP. Clones were read by immunoSEQ multiplex PCR, and TCRdb kept only the in-frame ones, dropping some. Here the sample spans a few hundred thousand clones, around 91% being singletons. Sequenced sample: PBMCs or T cells enriched from blood (not recorded which). The genes are TRBV12-5 and TRBJ1-3; D uncertain. The sequence came from a man aged 18 to 30 who had recovered from COVID-19. The CDR3 bases are TGTGCTAGTGGTTTGGGGAGACTGCGGGACACCATATATTTT. Translation: CASGLGRLRDTIYF.